These 14 T cell receptor beta chains share one sample of origin, sequenced in a study of CXCR3 chemokines and chemotherapy response in bladder cancer. Using its own MiXCR run on the PCR reads, TCRdb lists one record per CDR3 protein. The sample has thousands of distinct CDR3 sequences, approximately 15% seen once. This material was collected from a patient whose treatment included neoadjuvant chemotherapy. These receptors came from a human donor with bladder cancer that responded to neoadjuvant chemotherapy.

This clonotype was found many times. The chain combines TRBV5-3 with TRBJ2-2; 10 nucleotides align to TRBD2. TRBV5-3 is an ORF, with its function uncertain. Trimming removed 7 bases from V and 3 bases from J; junction bases left unmatched: 15. CDR3 length: 18 amino acids. The DNA for the CDR3 is TGTGCCAGAGTACCAGGGACTAGCGTGTGCCGGGACACCGGGGAGCTGTTTTTT. Amino acid sequence: CARVPGTSVCRDTGELFF.

On this clonotype: One end of the junction fails to match germline, which may point to a read error. V usage is TRBV12-3 or TRBV12-4 and J usage is TRBJ2-5; TRBD2 matches 14 bases. This CDR3 comprises 13 residues. The CDR3 nucleotides are TGTCCCAGCACTCAGACTAGCGGGGGGGCCCAGTACTTC. Its translation: CPSTQTSGGAQYF.

The sample holds many counts of this clonotype. This chain links TRBV4-1 with TRBJ2-1; 8 nucleotides line up with TRBD2. There are 16 residues in the CDR3. In germline, CDR1 is MGHRA, CDR2 YSYEKL. V was pared by 1 base and J by 7 bases, with 9 bases of the junction left unmatched. This CDR3 reads CASSQVLAANRNEQFF. DNA for the CDR3: TGCGCCAGCAGCCAAGTACTAGCGGCCAACCGGAATGAGCAGTTCTTC.

The chain carries TRBV5-6 and TRBJ2-7; 8 bases are a match to TRBD2. The V gene end was trimmed by 1 base and the J gene end by 4 bases; junction bases not matched to a gene: 7. CDR1 and CDR2 (germline): SGHDT, YYEEEE. The CDR3 is 15 amino acids. The CDR3 bases are TGTGCCAGCAGCTTGAATGGCGGGGGGCGATACGAGCAGTACTTC. Translated, it gives CASSLNGGGRYEQYF.

This clonotype rates as medium-sized. The chain links TRBV19 to TRBJ2-2, with a possible D match to TRBD1 (6 bases). This CDR3 has 14 residues. Germline CDR1 LNHDA, CDR2 SQIVND (reference sequence). V lost 10 bases to trimming and J lost 6 bases, with 18 bases between them. In DNA form, the CDR3 reads TGTGCCATTCCGGGCAGGGGCGCCCCCGGGGAGCTGTTTTTT. Translated, it gives CAIPGRGAPGELFF.

This clonotype is deemed medium-sized (0.01 to 0.1%). V gene TRBV6-1 combines with J gene TRBJ1-1; 7 bases agree with TRBD1. The V and J ends lost 9 bases and 0 bases, in that order; junction bases with no gene match: 4. CDR1 and CDR2 (germline): MNHNS, SASEGT. This CDR3 is 13 amino acids long. The CDR3 coding sequence is TGTGCCAGTGGACAGGTCATGAACACTGAAGCTTTCTTT. Protein product: CASGQVMNTEAFF.

This chain uses TRBV30 with TRBJ2-1; TRBD2 aligns across 10 bases. The CDR3 spans 17 residues. The V gene's germline CDR1 is GTSNPN and CDR2 SVGIG (reference sequence). Germline trimming cut 1 base from V and 3 bases from J; bases unmatched to any gene: 9. The CDR3 spells CAWSARYSGRNYNEQFF. As DNA, the CDR3 is TGTGCCTGGAGTGCCCGATATAGCGGGAGGAACTACAATGAGCAGTTCTTC.

As to this clonotype: This likely stems from a read error, as it lies one base from a far larger clone. This CDR3 is CASSSGRGGGNGQFF. The CDR3 DNA reads TGTGCCAGCAGCTCCGGCAGGGGTGGAGGCAATGGGCAGTTCTTC. The chain employs TRBV6-6 and TRBJ2-1; D possibly corresponds to TRBD1 (6 bases). This CDR3 region has 15 residues. The germline V gene has CDR1 MNHNY and CDR2 SVGAGI (reference sequence).

This clonotype was seen ten or more times. The V and J genes are TRBV27 and TRBJ1-4; 7 nucleotides line up with TRBD1. The CDR3 has 16 amino acids. Germline assignment: CDR1 MNHEY and CDR2 SMNVEV (reference sequence). Trimming cost V 4 bases and J 14 bases; bases outside gene matches: 19. DNA of the CDR3: TGTGCCAGCAGTTCAACCCGACAGGGTCTAATGAAAAGGCTGTTTTTT. Its translation: CASSSTRQGLMKRLFF.

By sample share, this clonotype is large. The V call is TRBV19, the J call TRBJ2-7; 8 bases are a match to TRBD2. The ends lost 7 bases at V and 7 bases at J; junction bases unmatched: 18. Germline V gives CDR1 LNHDA, CDR2 SQIVND (reference sequence). This CDR3 has 16 amino acids. CDR3 amino acids: CASTGGPGTRWEEQYF. The DNA of the CDR3 is TGTGCCAGTACGGGTGGACCCGGGACTAGATGGGAAGAGCAGTACTTC.

The J gene is TRBJ2-3, the V gene TRBV2, with TRBD2 as a possible D gene (5 bases). Germline V lookup: CDR1 SNHLY, CDR2 FYNNEI. Trimming stripped 8 bases from V and 5 bases from J, with 11 bases between. This CDR3 comprises 12 residues. The CDR3 sequence is CASVPAGDTQYF. CDR3 DNA sequence: TGTGCCAGCGTGCCGGCGGGAGATACGCAGTATTTT.

By sample fraction, this clonotype is medium-sized. The chain employs TRBV5-6 and TRBJ1-1; TRBD1 is a possible D gene (5 bases). The germline V and J ends were trimmed by 4 bases and 4 bases, with 11 bases remaining between them. CDR1 is SGHDT and CDR2 is YYEEEE in the germline V gene. This CDR3 region has 13 residues. The CDR3 DNA sequence: TGTGCCAGCAGCCCGGGGGGAGGCACTGAAGCTTTCTTT. It yields the protein CASSPGGGTEAFF.

Many counts were recorded for this clonotype. V is TRBV30 and J is TRBJ2-5; D not resolved. CDR1 GTSNPN and CDR2 SVGIG come from the germline V gene (reference sequence). V lost 2 bases, J lost 4 bases, and 2 bases lay in between. The CDR3 extends over 10 amino acids. The CDR3 loop reads CAWSRETQYF. For the CDR3, the DNA is TGTGCCTGGAGTAGAGAGACCCAGTACTTC.

The gene calls are TRBV4-1 and TRBJ2-2; D may match TRBD1 or TRBD2 (5 bases each). Germline V lookup: CDR1 MGHRA, CDR2 YSYEKL. The CDR3 is made up of 18 amino acids. V was trimmed by 1 base and J by 3 bases, leaving 18 bases between them. The DNA for the CDR3 is TGCGCCAGCAGCCAAGGGTACCGGGACGGAGATTACACCGGGGAGCTGTTTTTT. It codes for CASSQGYRDGDYTGELFF.